The clone carrying this T cell receptor (beta chain) has only a few counts. The data were produced by immunoSEQ multiplex PCR, yet TCRdb's version contains in-frame clones alone and is incomplete. The sample consists of under 50,000 clones, more than 75% of them appearing once. Stated time point: peak reinfection, 3 to 8 weeks after reinfection detection. Sorted cells were sequenced directly ex vivo without any in vitro expansion. The sample is drawn from a study of memory CD8 T cells in hepatitis C reinfection. Across the study: Chronic HCV followed reinfection in a couple of donors who cleared primary infection. Samples at peak reinfection came 3 to 8 weeks post-detection.

CDR1 and CDR2 from the germline V gene are LGHNA and YSLEER. The V gene lost 0 bases and the J gene lost 1 base, with 15 bases spanning the gap. This CDR3 is 17 amino acids long. Sequenced sample: naive CD8+ T cells sorted from blood. This chain joins TRBV4-3 and TRBJ1-1; D remains unclear. The sequence came from a man aged 18 to 29 with hepatitis C virus infection. DNA of the CDR3: TGCGCCAGCAGCCAAGATTATTTTACGGGAGGGAACACTGAAGCTTTCTTT. Residues: CASSQDYFTGGNTEAFF.